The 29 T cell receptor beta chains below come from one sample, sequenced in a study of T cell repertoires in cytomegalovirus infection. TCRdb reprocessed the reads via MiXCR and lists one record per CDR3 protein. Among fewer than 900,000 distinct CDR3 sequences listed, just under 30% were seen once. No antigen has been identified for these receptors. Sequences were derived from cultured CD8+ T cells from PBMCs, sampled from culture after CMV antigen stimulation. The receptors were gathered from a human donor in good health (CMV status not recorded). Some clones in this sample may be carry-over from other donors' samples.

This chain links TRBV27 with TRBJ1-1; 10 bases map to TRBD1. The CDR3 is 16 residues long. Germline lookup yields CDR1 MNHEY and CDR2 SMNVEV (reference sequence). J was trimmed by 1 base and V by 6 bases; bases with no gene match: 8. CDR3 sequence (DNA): TGTGCCAGCAGCCCTGACAGGGGGCGCGGGAACACTGAAGCTTTCTTT. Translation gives CASSPDRGRGNTEAFF.

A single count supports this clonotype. The chain's CDR3 is CASSLAEHPYNSPLHF. CDR3 sequence (DNA): TGTGCCAGCAGCTTGGCCGAGCACCCTTATAATTCACCCCTCCACTTT. The chain uses TRBV5-4 and TRBJ1-6; D remains ambiguous. CDR3 length: 16 amino acids. Trimming shortened V by 0 bases and J by 4 bases, and 11 bases separated the two germline ends. Germline V gene sequence: CDR1 SGHNT, CDR2 YYREEE (reference sequence). The whole variable domain, filled in from reference TRBV5-4 and TRBJ1-6, reads ETGVTQSPTHLIKTRGQQVTLRCSSQSGHNTVSWYQQALGQGPQFIFQYYREEENGRGNFPPRFSGLQFPNYSSELNVNALELDDSALYLCASSLAEHPYNSPLHFGNGTRLTVT.

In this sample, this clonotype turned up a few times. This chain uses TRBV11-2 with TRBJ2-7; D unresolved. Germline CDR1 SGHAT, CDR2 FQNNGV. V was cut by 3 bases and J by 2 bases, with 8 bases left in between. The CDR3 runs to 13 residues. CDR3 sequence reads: CASSLRRAYEQYV. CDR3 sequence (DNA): TGTGCCAGCAGCTTGCGAAGGGCCTACGAGCAGTACGTC.

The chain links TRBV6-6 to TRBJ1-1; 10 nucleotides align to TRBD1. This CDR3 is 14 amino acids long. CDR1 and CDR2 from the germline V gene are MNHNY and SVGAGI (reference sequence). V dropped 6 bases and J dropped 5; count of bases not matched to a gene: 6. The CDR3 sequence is CASRPDRGWTEAFF. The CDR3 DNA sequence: TGTGCCAGCAGGCCGGACAGGGGGTGGACTGAAGCTTTCTTT.

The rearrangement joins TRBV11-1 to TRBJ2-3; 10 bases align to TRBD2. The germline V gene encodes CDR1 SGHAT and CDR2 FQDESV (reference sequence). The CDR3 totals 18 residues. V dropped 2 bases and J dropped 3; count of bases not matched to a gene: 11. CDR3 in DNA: TGTGCCAGCAGCTTACAGAAGCCGACTAGCGGGTGGACAGATACGCAGTATTTT. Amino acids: CASSLQKPTSGWTDTQYF.

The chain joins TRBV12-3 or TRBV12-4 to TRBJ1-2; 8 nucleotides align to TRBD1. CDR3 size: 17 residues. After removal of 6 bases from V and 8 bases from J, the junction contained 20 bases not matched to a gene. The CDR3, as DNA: TGTGCCAGCAGCCTCCGTAGGGGTCGGACAGGGTCTTTCGGCTACACCTTC. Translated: CASSLRRGRTGSFGYTF.

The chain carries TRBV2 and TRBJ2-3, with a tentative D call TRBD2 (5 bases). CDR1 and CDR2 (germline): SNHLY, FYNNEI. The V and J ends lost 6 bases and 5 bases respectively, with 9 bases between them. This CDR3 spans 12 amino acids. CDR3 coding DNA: TGTGCCAGCAGGGAGGCCAGAGATACGCAGTATTTT. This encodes CASREARDTQYF.

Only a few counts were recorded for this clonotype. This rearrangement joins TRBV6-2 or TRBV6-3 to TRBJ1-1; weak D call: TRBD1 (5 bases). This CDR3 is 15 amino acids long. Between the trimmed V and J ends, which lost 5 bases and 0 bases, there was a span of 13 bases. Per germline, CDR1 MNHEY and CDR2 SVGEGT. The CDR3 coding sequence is TGTGCCAGCAGTCCTATATGGGGGGTGAACACTGAAGCTTTCTTT. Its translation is CASSPIWGVNTEAFF.

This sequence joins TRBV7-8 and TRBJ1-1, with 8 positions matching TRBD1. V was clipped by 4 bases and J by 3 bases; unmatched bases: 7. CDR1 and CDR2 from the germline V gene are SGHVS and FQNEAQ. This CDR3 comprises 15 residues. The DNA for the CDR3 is TGTGCCAGCAGCTCCTGGACAGGGTACGACACTGAAGCTTTCTTT. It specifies CASSSWTGYDTEAFF.

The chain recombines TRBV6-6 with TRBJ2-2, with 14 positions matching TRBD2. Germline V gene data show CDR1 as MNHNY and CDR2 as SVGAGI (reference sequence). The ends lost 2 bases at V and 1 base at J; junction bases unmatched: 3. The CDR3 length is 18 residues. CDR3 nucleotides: TGTGCCAGCAGTTACGGGACTAGCGGGGGCCGGAACACCGGGGAGCTGTTTTTT. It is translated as CASSYGTSGGRNTGELFF.

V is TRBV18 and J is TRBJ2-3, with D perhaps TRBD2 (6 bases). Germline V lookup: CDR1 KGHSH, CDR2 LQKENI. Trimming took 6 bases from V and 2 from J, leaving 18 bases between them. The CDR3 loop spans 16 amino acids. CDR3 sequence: CASSTSSGGVTDTQYF. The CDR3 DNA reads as TGTGCCAGCTCTACGTCGTCTGGCGGGGTCACAGATACGCAGTATTTT.

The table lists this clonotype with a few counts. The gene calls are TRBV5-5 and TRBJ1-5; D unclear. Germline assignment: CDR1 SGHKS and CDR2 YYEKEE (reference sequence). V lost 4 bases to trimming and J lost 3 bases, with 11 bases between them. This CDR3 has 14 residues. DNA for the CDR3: TGTGCCAGCAGCGACGGATGGCCCAATCAGCCCCAGCATTTT. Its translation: CASSDGWPNQPQHF.

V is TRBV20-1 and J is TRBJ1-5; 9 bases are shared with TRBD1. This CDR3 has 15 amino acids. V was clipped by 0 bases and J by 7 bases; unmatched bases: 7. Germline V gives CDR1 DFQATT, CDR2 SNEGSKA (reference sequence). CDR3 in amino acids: CSARDLRTGDQPQHF. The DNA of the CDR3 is TGCAGTGCTAGAGATTTAAGGACAGGGGACCAGCCCCAGCATTTT.

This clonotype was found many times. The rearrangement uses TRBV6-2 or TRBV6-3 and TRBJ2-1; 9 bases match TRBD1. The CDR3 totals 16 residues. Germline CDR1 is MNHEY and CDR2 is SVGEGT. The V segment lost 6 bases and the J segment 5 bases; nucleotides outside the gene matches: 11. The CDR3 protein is CASRTYDRGWNNEQFF. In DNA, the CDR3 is TGTGCCAGCAGAACTTATGACAGGGGGTGGAACAATGAGCAGTTCTTC.

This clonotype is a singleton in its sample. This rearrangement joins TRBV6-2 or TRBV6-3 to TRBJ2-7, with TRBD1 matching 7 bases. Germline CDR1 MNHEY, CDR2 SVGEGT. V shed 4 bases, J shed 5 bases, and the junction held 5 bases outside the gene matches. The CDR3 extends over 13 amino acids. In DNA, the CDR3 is TGTGCCAGCAGTTTCAGGGGGTTCGACGAGCAGTACGTC. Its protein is CASSFRGFDEQYV.

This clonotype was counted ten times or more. CDR3 amino acids: CASSLALGAGEKLFF. CDR3 nucleotide sequence: TGTGCCAGCAGCTTAGCGCTTGGGGCGGGCGAAAAACTGTTTTTT. This rearrangement joins TRBV7-2 to TRBJ1-4, with a tentative D call TRBD1 (5 bases). V lost 0 bases, J lost 8 bases, and 13 bases lay in between. Germline CDR1 reads SGHTA; CDR2 reads FQGNSA. The CDR3 sequence is 15 residues long. Variable domain in full (rest from reference TRBV7-2 and TRBJ1-4): GAGVSQSPSNKVTEKGKDVELRCDPISGHTALYWYRQSLGQGLEFLIYFQGNSAPDKSGLPSDRFSAERTGGSVSTLTIQRTQQEDSAVYLCASSLALGAGEKLFFGSGTQLSVL.

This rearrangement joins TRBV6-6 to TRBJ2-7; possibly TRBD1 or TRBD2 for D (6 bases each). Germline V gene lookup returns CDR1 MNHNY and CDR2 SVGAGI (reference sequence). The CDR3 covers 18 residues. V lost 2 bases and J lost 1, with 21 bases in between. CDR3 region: CASSYLQLWGAGSYEQYF. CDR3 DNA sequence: TGTGCCAGCAGTTACCTACAGCTGTGGGGGGCCGGATCCTACGAGCAGTACTTC.

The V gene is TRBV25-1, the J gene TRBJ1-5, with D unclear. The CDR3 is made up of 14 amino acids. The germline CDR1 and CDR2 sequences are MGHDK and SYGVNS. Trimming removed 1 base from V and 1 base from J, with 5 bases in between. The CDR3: CASSEWASNQPQHF. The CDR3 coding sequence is TGTGCCAGCAGTGAATGGGCCAGCAATCAGCCCCAGCATTTT.

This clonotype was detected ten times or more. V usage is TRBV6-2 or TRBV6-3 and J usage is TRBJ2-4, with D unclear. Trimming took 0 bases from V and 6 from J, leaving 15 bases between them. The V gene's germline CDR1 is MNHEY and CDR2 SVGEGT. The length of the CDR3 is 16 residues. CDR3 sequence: CASSYSVGSMGNIQYF. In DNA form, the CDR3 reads TGTGCCAGCAGTTACTCGGTGGGCTCGATGGGAAACATTCAGTACTTC.

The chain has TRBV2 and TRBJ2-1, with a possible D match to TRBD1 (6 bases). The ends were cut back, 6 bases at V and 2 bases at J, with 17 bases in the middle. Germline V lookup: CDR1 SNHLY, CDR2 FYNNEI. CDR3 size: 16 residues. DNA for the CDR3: TGTGCCAGCAGGGAACTCCGGACAGACCCCTACAATGAGCAGTTCTTC. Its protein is CASRELRTDPYNEQFF.

CDR3 DNA sequence: TGCAGCGTTGAAGAGGATCCCAGCACAGATACGCAGTATTTT. This sequence encodes CSVEEDPSTDTQYF. The gene calls are TRBV29-1 and TRBJ2-3; D is ambiguous. Germline assignment: CDR1 SQVTM and CDR2 ANQGSEA. The CDR3 is 14 amino acids. Between the trimmed V and J ends, which lost 0 bases and 0 bases, there was a span of 7 bases.

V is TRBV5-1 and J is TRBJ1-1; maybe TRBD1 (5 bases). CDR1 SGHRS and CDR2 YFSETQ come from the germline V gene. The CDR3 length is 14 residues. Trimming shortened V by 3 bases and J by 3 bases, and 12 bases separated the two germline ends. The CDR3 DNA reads TGCGCCAGCAGCTACCGGGACGGGGACACTGAAGCTTTCTTT. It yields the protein CASSYRDGDTEAFF.

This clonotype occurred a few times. The CDR3 DNA sequence: TGCAGTGCTAGAGATTCACTAGCGGTTTACAATGAGCAGTTCTTC. It encodes CSARDSLAVYNEQFF. This chain joins TRBV20-1 and TRBJ2-1; 8 bases are a match to TRBD2. Per the germline V gene, CDR1 is DFQATT and CDR2 is SNEGSKA (reference sequence). The CDR3 runs 15 residues. Trimming removed 0 bases from V and 4 bases from J; junction bases left unmatched: 5.

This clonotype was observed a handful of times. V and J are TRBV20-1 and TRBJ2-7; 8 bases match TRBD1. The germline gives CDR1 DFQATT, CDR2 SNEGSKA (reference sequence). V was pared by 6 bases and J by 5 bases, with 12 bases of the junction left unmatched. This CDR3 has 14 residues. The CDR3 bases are TGCAGTGCGAGGGAGACAGGGGTATTCGACGAGCAGTACGTC. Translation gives CSARETGVFDEQYV.

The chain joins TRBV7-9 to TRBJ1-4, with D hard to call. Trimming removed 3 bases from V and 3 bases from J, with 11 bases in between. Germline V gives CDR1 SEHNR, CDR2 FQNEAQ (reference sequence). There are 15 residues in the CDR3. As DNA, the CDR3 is TGTGCCAGCAGCTTGGCCCAAGATCCTAATGAAAAACTGTTTTTT. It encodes CASSLAQDPNEKLFF.

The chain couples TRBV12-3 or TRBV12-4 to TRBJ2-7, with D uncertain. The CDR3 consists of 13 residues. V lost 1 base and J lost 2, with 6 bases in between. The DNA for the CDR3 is TGTGCCAGCAGTTTAGACTATACCTACGAGCAGTACTTC. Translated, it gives CASSLDYTYEQYF.

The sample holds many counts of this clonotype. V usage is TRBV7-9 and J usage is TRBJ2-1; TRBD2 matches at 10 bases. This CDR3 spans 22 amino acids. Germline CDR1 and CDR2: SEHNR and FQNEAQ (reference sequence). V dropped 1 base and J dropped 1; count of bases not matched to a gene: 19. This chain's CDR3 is CASSLVPRIAGGSVGSYNEQFF. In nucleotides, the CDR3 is TGTGCCAGCAGCTTAGTCCCTCGGATAGCGGGGGGTTCGGTCGGGTCCTACAATGAGCAGTTCTTC.

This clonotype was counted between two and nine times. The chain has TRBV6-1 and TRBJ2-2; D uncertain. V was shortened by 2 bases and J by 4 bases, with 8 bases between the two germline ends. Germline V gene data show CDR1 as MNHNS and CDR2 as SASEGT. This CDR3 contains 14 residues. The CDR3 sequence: CASSEYGPTGELFF. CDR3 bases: TGTGCCAGCAGTGAATACGGGCCCACCGGGGAGCTGTTTTTT.

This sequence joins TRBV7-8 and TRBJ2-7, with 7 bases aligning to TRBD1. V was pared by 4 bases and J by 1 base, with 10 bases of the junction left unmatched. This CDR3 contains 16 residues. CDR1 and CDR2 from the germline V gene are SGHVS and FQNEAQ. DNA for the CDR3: TGTGCCAGCAGCTCCTCCGGGACAGTAGATTCCTACGAGCAGTACGTC. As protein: CASSSSGTVDSYEQYV.